The source of this TCR beta chain is a study of technical replicates of blood from a few donors. Produced via immunoSEQ multiplex PCR; TCRdb's table is partial and in-frame only. The sample carries approximately 88,000 clones, about 96% recorded once. The V end lost 3 bases, the J end lost 0 bases, and 8 bases lay between the germline ends. The CDR3 sequence is 14 residues long. From germline, CDR1 is SGHNT and CDR2 YYREEE (reference sequence). Sequenced input: T cells isolated from PBMCs. This rearrangement joins TRBV5-4 to TRBJ2-3, with a possible D match to TRBD2 (6 bases). The receptor was derived from a human donor in good health. The CDR3 bases are TGTGCCAGCAGCTGGGACTCGAGCACAGATACGCAGTATTTT. Protein: CASSWDSSTDTQYF.